Presented here are 27 T cell receptor beta chains from one specimen sequenced in a study of graft-versus-host responses after intestinal transplantation. Some clones are missing from TCRdb's copy, which holds only in-frame ones; the method was immunoSEQ multiplex PCR. The sample includes fewer than 30,000 clones, approximately 85% of them seen just once. The sequencing here drew on PBMCs, taken just over 450 days after intestinal transplant. The receptors were gathered from a human patient who received an intestinal transplant, so some T cells may come from the graft donor.

CDR3 region: CASSLGSGETQYF. The CDR3 nucleotides are TGCGCCAGCAGCTTGGGATCCGGGGAGACCCAGTACTTC. The rearrangement uses TRBV5-1 and TRBJ2-5; D ambiguous. The germline V gene has CDR1 SGHRS and CDR2 YFSETQ. The length of the CDR3 is 13 residues. Trimming cost V 0 bases and J 5 bases, with 8 bases left between them. Based on the CDR3 plus reference TRBV5-1 and TRBJ2-5, the full variable domain is KAGVTQTPRYLIKTRGQQVTLSCSPISGHRSVSWYQQTPGQGLQFLFEYFSETQRNKGNFPGRFSGRQFSNSRSEMNVSTLELGDSALYLCASSLGSGETQYFGPGTRLLVL.

This chain connects TRBV5-5 to TRBJ1-2, with 10 bases identical to TRBD1. The CDR3 loop spans 14 amino acids. The V and J ends lost 3 bases and 7 bases, in that order; junction bases with no gene match: 6. Germline CDR1 SGHKS, CDR2 YYEKEE (reference sequence). CDR3 nucleotide sequence: TGTGCCAGCAGCTCCCCCGGGACAGGGGCTGGCTACACCTTC. It yields the protein CASSSPGTGAGYTF. The full variable domain, in which reference TRBV5-5 and TRBJ1-2 provide the parts outside the CDR3, is DAGVTQSPTHLIKTRGQQVTLRCSPISGHKSVSWYQQVLGQGPQFIFQYYEKEERGRGNFPDRFSARQFPNYSSELNVNALLLGDSALYLCASSSPGTGAGYTFGSGTRLTVV.

In its sample, this clone was seen a few times. V and J are TRBV2 and TRBJ2-1; 8 bases agree with TRBD2. This CDR3 is built from 14 residues. J lost 6 bases, V lost 1 base, and 2 bases had no gene match. The germline gives CDR1 SNHLY, CDR2 FYNNEI. The CDR3 nucleotides read TGTGCCAGCAGTGAAGAGCTAGCGGGCAATGAGCAGTTCTTC. This sequence encodes CASSEELAGNEQFF.

This chain joins TRBV30 and TRBJ1-5; D is unclear. The CDR3 extends over 13 amino acids. Germline V CDR1 and CDR2: GTSNPN, SVGIG (reference sequence). The V and J ends lost 2 bases and 0 bases respectively, with 5 bases between them. CDR3 bases: TGTGCCTGGAGTCTACGTAGCAATCAGCCCCAGCATTTT. It codes for CAWSLRSNQPQHF.

The chain recombines TRBV6-5 with TRBJ1-2; D is ambiguous. With 6 bases removed from V and 4 bases from J, the gap between germline ends came to 15 bases. CDR1 and CDR2 from the germline V gene are MNHEY and SVGAGI. The CDR3 has 14 amino acids. The CDR3: CASSRLEKVYGYTF. The CDR3 DNA follows: TGTGCCAGCAGCCGCTTGGAAAAGGTCTATGGCTACACCTTC.

This chain links TRBV5-8 with TRBJ1-2; a possible D gene is TRBD1 (5 bases). The V and J ends lost 4 bases and 7 bases respectively, with 17 bases between them. This CDR3 comprises 14 residues. CDR1 and CDR2 (germline): SGHTS, YDEGEE. In DNA form, the CDR3 reads TGTGCCAGCAGCCTCAGGGTCATCAGGTCTGGCTACACCTTC. Translating gives CASSLRVIRSGYTF.

V is TRBV28 and J is TRBJ2-1, with 7 bases identical to TRBD1. V was pared by 5 bases and J by 8 bases, with 12 bases of the junction left unmatched. The CDR3 sequence is 15 residues long. Looked up from germline, CDR1 is MDHEN and CDR2 is SYDVKM. This CDR3 is CASSPGTANLDEQFF. In DNA form, the CDR3 reads TGTGCCAGCAGTCCTGGGACAGCTAACTTGGATGAGCAGTTCTTC.

In the case of this clone: The sample carries other DNA sequences with the same CDR3. The V call is TRBV30, the J call TRBJ2-5, with 8 nucleotides matching TRBD1. CDR3 length: 13 residues. Unmatched junction bases numbered 1, after V lost 2 bases and J lost 2 bases. Germline CDR1 is GTSNPN and CDR2 is SVGIG (reference sequence). CDR3 nucleotide sequence: TGTGCCTGGAGTACAGGGGGGCAAGAGACCCAGTACTTC. Its translation: CAWSTGGQETQYF.

This chain connects TRBV9 to TRBJ1-3; D not certain. V dropped 0 bases and J dropped 0 bases, with 13 bases sitting between them. Germline lookup yields CDR1 SGDLS and CDR2 YYNGEE. This CDR3 is 17 amino acids long. CDR3 sequence (DNA): TGTGCCAGCAGCGTAGGAGAGAAAGGTCACTCTGGAAACACCATATATTTT. It yields the protein CASSVGEKGHSGNTIYF.

The V call is TRBV6-5, the J call TRBJ2-5; the D is unclear. Germline V CDR1 and CDR2: MNHEY, SVGAGI. The V end was cut by 7 bases, the J end by 5 bases, with 14 bases between. This CDR3 is 13 amino acids long. CDR3 DNA sequence: TGTGCCAGCATGTCGGAGTGGACGGAGACCCAGTACTTC. This gives the protein CASMSEWTETQYF.

The V and J genes are TRBV30 and TRBJ2-7; D assignment may be TRBD1 or TRBD2 (5 bases each). CDR3 size: 15 residues. Germline lookup yields CDR1 GTSNPN and CDR2 SVGIG (reference sequence). Trimming stripped 2 bases from V and 2 bases from J, with 16 bases between. CDR3 bases: TGTGCCTGGAGTTCGGACACTAGAGGGGCCTACGAGCAGTACTTC. Its translation is CAWSSDTRGAYEQYF.

V usage is TRBV27 and J usage is TRBJ2-4; D is possibly TRBD1 (5 bases). V dropped 2 bases and J dropped 0 bases, with 11 bases sitting between them. This CDR3 spans 16 amino acids. Germline V gene sequence: CDR1 MNHEY, CDR2 SMNVEV (reference sequence). The chain's CDR3 is CASSLDRILAKNIQYF. In DNA form, the CDR3 reads TGTGCCAGCAGTTTAGACAGAATCCTAGCCAAAAACATTCAGTACTTC.

The chain uses TRBV6-1 and TRBJ2-2; 9 bases are shared with TRBD2. Trimming at V came to 5 bases and at J to 5 bases, leaving 6 bases not matched to a gene. This CDR3 comprises 15 residues. In germline, CDR1 is MNHNS, CDR2 SASEGT. The CDR3 bases are TGTGCCAGCAGTTTATTAGCGGGAGTTACCGGGGAGCTGTTTTTT. Its protein product is CASSLLAGVTGELFF.

V usage is TRBV27 and J usage is TRBJ1-2; D unresolved. Trimming cost V 7 bases and J 8 bases, with 20 bases left between them. Per germline, CDR1 MNHEY and CDR2 SMNVEV (reference sequence). CDR3 length equals 14 residues. The CDR3 spells CASTTLKGNVGYTF. DNA for the CDR3: TGTGCCAGCACCACCCTGAAGGGTAATGTAGGCTACACCTTC.

The chain uses TRBV7-9 and TRBJ1-5; D not certain. There are 12 residues in the CDR3. The germline V gene has CDR1 SEHNR and CDR2 FQNEAQ (reference sequence). V was trimmed by 3 bases and J by 3 bases, leaving 3 bases between them. The CDR3 sequence is CASSFVNQPQHF. The CDR3 region has the DNA TGTGCCAGCAGCTTCGTCAATCAGCCCCAGCATTTT.

The genes are TRBV21-1 and TRBJ2-3; TRBD2, the table's D call, lacks a check against the DNA. TRBV21-1 is a documented pseudogene. The length of the CDR3 is 18 residues. CDR3 DNA: TGTGCCAGCAGCCAACAAAAAGCTCTAGCGGGAGCCACAGATACGCAGTATTTT. Translated, it gives CASSQQKALAGATDTQYF.

The genes are TRBV15 and TRBJ2-7, with TRBD1 identical over 9 bases. This CDR3 is built from 16 residues. V shed 0 bases, J shed 6 bases, and the junction held 9 bases outside the gene matches. From germline, CDR1 is LNHNV and CDR2 YYDKDF (reference sequence). The CDR3 nucleotides are TGTGCCACCAGCAGAGATCGCGGGACAGGGTTTGGCGAGCAGTACTTC. Amino acids: CATSRDRGTGFGEQYF.

The rearrangement uses TRBV7-3 and TRBJ2-1; 7 positions match TRBD2. Unmatched junction bases numbered 10, after V lost 1 base and J lost 7 bases. Per the germline V gene, CDR1 is SGHTA and CDR2 is FQGTGA. The CDR3 is 16 amino acids. The CDR3: CASSLIAGVGLNEQFF. The CDR3, as DNA: TGTGCCAGCAGCTTAATCGCGGGAGTGGGTTTAAATGAGCAGTTCTTC.

The rearrangement uses TRBV4-2 and TRBJ2-1, with no clear D. The CDR3 runs 18 residues. V gave up 1 base and J gave up 3 bases, with 19 bases separating them. CDR1 is LGHNA and CDR2 is YNFKEQ in the germline V gene. The CDR3 nucleotides read TGTGCCAGCAGCCAAGGTGCCGCCTTTGGGGTGGTCTACAATGAGCAGTTCTTC. Protein: CASSQGAAFGVVYNEQFF.

This clone is a singleton in its sample. This rearrangement joins TRBV19 to TRBJ1-1; TRBD1 agrees at 9 bases. CDR3 length: 15 amino acids. V lost 6 bases, J lost 4 bases, and 9 bases stayed unmatched. Germline CDR1 is LNHDA and CDR2 is SQIVND (reference sequence). The CDR3 sequence: CASRGDRVGGTEAFF. For the CDR3, the DNA is TGTGCCAGTAGAGGGGACAGGGTAGGCGGCACTGAAGCTTTCTTT. Based on the CDR3 plus reference TRBV19 and TRBJ1-1, the full variable domain is DGGITQSPKYLFRKEGQNVTLSCEQNLNHDAMYWYRQDPGQGLRLIYYSQIVNDFQKGDIAEGYSVSREKKESFPLTVTSAQKNPTAFYLCASRGDRVGGTEAFFGQGTRLTVV.

The V gene is TRBV30, the J gene TRBJ2-4; D may be TRBD1 (7 bases). The CDR3 extends over 16 amino acids. Germline V gene sequence: CDR1 GTSNPN, CDR2 SVGIG (reference sequence). Trimming stripped 3 bases from V and 10 bases from J, with 25 bases between. The CDR3 sequence is CAWRGGMGQSGSIQYF. Written as DNA, the CDR3 is TGTGCCTGGAGGGGAGGAATGGGACAGAGCGGTTCTATTCAGTACTTC.

The chain couples TRBV7-9 to TRBJ2-1; 9 bases map to TRBD2. The V gene's germline CDR1 is SEHNR and CDR2 FQNEAQ (reference sequence). The CDR3 is 15 amino acids. V shed 2 bases, J shed 7 bases, and the junction held 6 bases outside the gene matches. The CDR3 loop reads CASSLLAGKGNEQFF. CDR3 nucleotide sequence: TGTGCCAGCAGCTTACTAGCGGGAAAGGGGAATGAGCAGTTCTTC.

The chain combines TRBV18 with TRBJ1-1, with 10 bases that match TRBD1. This CDR3 region has 16 residues. Germline CDR1 reads KGHSH; CDR2 reads LQKENI. Trimming cost V 6 bases and J 4 bases; bases outside gene matches: 11. For the CDR3, the DNA is TGTGCCAGCTCCCCGACCGGGACAGGGGTCCCCACTGAAGCTTTCTTT. This translates into CASSPTGTGVPTEAFF.

The DNA of the CDR3 is TGTGCCAGCCACCCTTCGGTGGGCACAGATACGCAGTATTTT. Translating it yields CASHPSVGTDTQYF. V usage is TRBV6-5 and J usage is TRBJ2-3; D is undetermined. V lost 8 bases and J 1 base, leaving 13 bases between the germline ends. From germline, CDR1 is MNHEY and CDR2 SVGAGI. The CDR3 loop spans 14 amino acids.

This chain joins TRBV5-1 and TRBJ1-1; weak D call: TRBD1 (6 bases). This CDR3 region has 16 residues. From germline, CDR1 is SGHRS and CDR2 YFSETQ. The V end lost 2 bases, the J end lost 3 bases, and 17 bases lay between the germline ends. CDR3 sequence reads: CASSFRGTQGDTEAFF. The CDR3 DNA reads as TGCGCCAGCAGCTTTAGAGGGACACAGGGAGACACTGAAGCTTTCTTT.

The table lists this clone with a count of one. A read error may produce the germline difference seen at one junction end. This chain uses TRBV5-1 with TRBJ2-2; 12 bases are a match to TRBD1. The CDR3 covers 16 residues. The germline CDR1 and CDR2 sequences are SGHRS and YFSETQ. The CDR3 nucleotides are TGCGCCCGCAGCCCGGGACAGGGGGCGGACACCGGGGAGCTGTTTTTT. Translated, it gives CARSPGQGADTGELFF. The full variable domain, rest sourced from reference TRBV5-1 and TRBJ2-2, is KAGVTQTPRYLIKTRGQQVTLSCSPISGHRSVSWYQQTPGQGLQFLFEYFSETQRNKGNFPGRFSGRQFSNSRSEMNVSTLELGDSALYLCARSPGQGADTGELFFGEGSRLTVL.

The CDR3 loop reads CASSVDPRTASYNEQFF. In DNA form, the CDR3 reads TGTGCCAGCAGCGTAGATCCCCGGACTGCTTCCTACAATGAGCAGTTCTTC. V is TRBV9 and J is TRBJ2-1, with a weak D call TRBD2 (5 bases). Germline V gives CDR1 SGDLS, CDR2 YYNGEE. This CDR3 spans 17 amino acids. The germline V and J ends were trimmed by 0 bases and 1 base, with 14 bases remaining between them.